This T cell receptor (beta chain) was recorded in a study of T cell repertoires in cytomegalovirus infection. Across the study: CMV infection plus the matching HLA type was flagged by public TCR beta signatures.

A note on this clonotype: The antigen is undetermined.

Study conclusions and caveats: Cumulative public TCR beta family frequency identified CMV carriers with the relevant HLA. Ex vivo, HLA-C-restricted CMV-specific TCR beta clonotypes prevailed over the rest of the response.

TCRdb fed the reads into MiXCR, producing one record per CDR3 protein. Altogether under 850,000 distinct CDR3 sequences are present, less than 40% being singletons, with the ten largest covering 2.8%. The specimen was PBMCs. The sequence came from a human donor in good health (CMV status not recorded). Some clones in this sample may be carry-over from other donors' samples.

The CDR3 nucleotides read TGTGCCAGTAGTATTGAAGGAGATAATTCACCCCTCCACTTT. The encoded protein is CASSIEGDNSPLHF. This chain joins TRBV19 and TRBJ1-6; no reliable D call. Trimming pared 3 bases from V and 5 bases from J, leaving 8 bases between. There are 14 residues in the CDR3. Germline V gene sequence: CDR1 LNHDA, CDR2 SQIVND (reference sequence).